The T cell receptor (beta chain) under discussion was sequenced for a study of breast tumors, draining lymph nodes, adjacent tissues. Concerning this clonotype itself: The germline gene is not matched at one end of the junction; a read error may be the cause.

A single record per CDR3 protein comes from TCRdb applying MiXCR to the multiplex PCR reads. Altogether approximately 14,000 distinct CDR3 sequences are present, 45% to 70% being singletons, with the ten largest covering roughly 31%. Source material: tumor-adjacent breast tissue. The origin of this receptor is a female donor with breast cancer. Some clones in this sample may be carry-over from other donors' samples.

CDR3 sequence (DNA): TGTGCCACCAGCAGCCCGGGACAGGGGCAGGATGAGCAATTCTTC. Translated, it gives CATSSPGQGQDEQFF. The chain joins TRBV15 to TRBJ2-1, with 10 bases lining up with TRBD1. The CDR3 loop spans 15 amino acids. The V gene's germline CDR1 is LNHNV and CDR2 YYDKDF (reference sequence).